The 10 T cell receptor beta chains listed next were all sequenced from one sample in a study of cytotoxic CD8 clonotypes in ibrutinib-treated CLL (dated by TCRdb to the early 2020s). The intended sense of this specimen's time point label: approximately twelve months on ibrutinib. The library was made by the immunoSEQ multiplex PCR assay. TCRdb stores this immuneACCESS table with in-frame sequences only. Part of the clones is absent; in the studies checked, under half of the shortfall reflects unresolved V genes, and no reason is known for the rest. For this sample there are 150,000 or so clones; about four fifths appear just once. The ten largest clones capture about 13% of the sample. The material was PBMCs, obtained after 12 months of ibrutinib treatment. The receptors derive from a human donor with chronic lymphocytic leukemia.

The CDR3 spells CASSPRQVRDTQYF. The DNA for the CDR3 is TGTGCCAGCAGCCCCAGACAGGTGCGAGATACGCAGTATTTT. The chain is built from TRBV5-8 and TRBJ2-3; D may be TRBD1 (6 bases). V was shortened by 4 bases and J by 5 bases, with 14 bases between the two germline ends. Germline V gene lookup returns CDR1 SGHTS and CDR2 YDEGEE. CDR3 length equals 14 residues.

This sequence joins TRBV7-2 and TRBJ2-3; D not certain. The CDR3 is made up of 12 amino acids. CDR1 is SGHTA, CDR2 FQGNSA, per germline. Deletions cut 3 bases from V and 0 bases from J, with 1 base between. Written as DNA, the CDR3 is TGTGCCAGCAGCTTCAGCACAGATACGCAGTATTTT. Protein: CASSFSTDTQYF.

In this sample, this clone turned up once. The chain uses TRBV4-2 and TRBJ2-1; 9 bases agree with TRBD2. V trimming: 2 bases; J trimming: 13 bases; junction bases outside the gene matches: 15. The germline V gene has CDR1 LGHNA and CDR2 YNFKEQ. The CDR3 extends over 16 amino acids. CDR3 coding DNA: TGTGCCAGCAGCCAACCAGACTATGGCGGGAGGGCGGATCAGTTCTTC. Its protein product is CASSQPDYGGRADQFF.

The V call is TRBV18, the J call TRBJ1-5, with D perhaps matching TRBD1 (6 bases). Trimming cost V 3 bases and J 3 bases, with 12 bases left between them. Germline CDR1 reads KGHSH; CDR2 reads LQKENI. The CDR3 runs to 15 residues. For the CDR3, the DNA is TGTGCCAGCTCACCGACAGGTGATTCCAATCAGCCCCAGCATTTT. Protein: CASSPTGDSNQPQHF.

The chain employs TRBV6-5 and TRBJ1-4, with a weak D call TRBD1 (5 bases). V lost 2 bases and J lost 3, with 10 bases in between. In germline, CDR1 is MNHEY, CDR2 SVGAGI. The CDR3 length is 15 residues. CDR3: CASSYGRDPNEKLFF. The CDR3 DNA is TGTGCCAGCAGTTACGGGAGGGACCCTAATGAAAAACTGTTTTTT.

This sequence joins TRBV7-9 and TRBJ2-4; D is ambiguous. The CDR3 contains 15 residues. With 1 base removed from V and 3 bases from J, the gap between germline ends came to 10 bases. CDR1 is SEHNR and CDR2 is FQNEAQ in the germline V gene (reference sequence). CDR3 region: CASSLGDVLKNIQYF. The CDR3 DNA reads as TGTGCCAGCAGCTTAGGTGACGTACTCAAAAACATTCAGTACTTC.

The sample holds one count of this clone. The chain uses TRBV2 and TRBJ2-2; D ambiguous. The CDR3 runs to 15 residues. Trimming cost V 0 bases and J 3 bases, with 8 bases left between them. Per the germline V gene, CDR1 is SNHLY and CDR2 is FYNNEI. The CDR3 region has the DNA TGTGCCAGCAGTGAAGCGGGTGGATACACCGGGGAGCTGTTTTTT. This codes for CASSEAGGYTGELFF.

In this sample, this clone turned up once. The J gene is TRBJ2-3, the V gene TRBV7-2; 14 positions match TRBD2. The germline V gene has CDR1 SGHTA and CDR2 FQGNSA. This CDR3 comprises 17 residues. The trim removed 2 bases at V and 11 bases at J, leaving 12 bases unmatched. The CDR3 loop is CASSLNDPGTSGGWQYF. CDR3 sequence (DNA): TGTGCCAGCAGCTTAAACGACCCCGGGACTAGCGGGGGTTGGCAGTATTTT.

The chain uses TRBV9 and TRBJ2-1; perhaps TRBD2 as D (5 bases). There are 16 residues in the CDR3. In germline, CDR1 is SGDLS, CDR2 YYNGEE. V was pared by 3 bases and J by 0 bases, with 13 bases between. The CDR3 sequence: CASSGAERSSYNEQFF. CDR3 nucleotide sequence: TGTGCCAGCAGCGGTGCCGAGCGGAGCTCCTACAATGAGCAGTTCTTC.

The chain employs TRBV7-6 and TRBJ2-7, with 7 bases fitting TRBD1. The CDR3 has 14 residues. The germline gives CDR1 SGHVS, CDR2 FNYEAQ. The V segment lost 5 bases and the J segment 0 bases; nucleotides outside the gene matches: 4. The CDR3 sequence is CASSTRDSSYEQYF. The DNA of the CDR3 is TGTGCCAGCAGCACCCGGGACAGCTCCTACGAGCAGTACTTC.